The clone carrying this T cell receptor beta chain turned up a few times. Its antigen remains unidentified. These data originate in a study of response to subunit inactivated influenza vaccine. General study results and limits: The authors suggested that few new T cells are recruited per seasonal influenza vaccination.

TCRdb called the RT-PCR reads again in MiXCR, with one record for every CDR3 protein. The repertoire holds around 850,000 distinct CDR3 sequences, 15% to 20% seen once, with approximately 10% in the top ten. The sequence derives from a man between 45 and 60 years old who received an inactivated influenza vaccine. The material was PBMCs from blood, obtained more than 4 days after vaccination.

The CDR3 sequence: CASSQDGYLNTGELFF. CDR3 in DNA: TGCGCCAGCAGCCAAGATGGCTACCTAAACACCGGGGAGCTGTTTTTT. The chain carries TRBV4-3 and TRBJ2-2, with D unclear. CDR1 and CDR2 from the germline V gene are LGHNA and YSLEER. This CDR3 region has 16 residues. V was shortened by 0 bases and J by 2 bases, with 10 bases between the two germline ends.